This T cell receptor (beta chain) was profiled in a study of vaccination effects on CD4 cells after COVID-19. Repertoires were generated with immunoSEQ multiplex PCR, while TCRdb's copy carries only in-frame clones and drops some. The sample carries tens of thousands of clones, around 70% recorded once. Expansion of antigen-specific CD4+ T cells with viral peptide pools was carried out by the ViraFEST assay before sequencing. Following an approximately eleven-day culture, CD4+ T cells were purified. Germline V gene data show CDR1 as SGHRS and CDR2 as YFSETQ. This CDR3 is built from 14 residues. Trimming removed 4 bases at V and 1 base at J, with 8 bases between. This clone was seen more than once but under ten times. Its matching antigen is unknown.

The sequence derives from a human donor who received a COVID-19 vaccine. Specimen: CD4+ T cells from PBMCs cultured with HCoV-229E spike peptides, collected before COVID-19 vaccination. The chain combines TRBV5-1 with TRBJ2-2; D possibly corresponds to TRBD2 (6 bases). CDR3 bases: TGCGCCAGCAGCCCGGGACTGAACACCGGGGAGCTGTTTTTT. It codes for CASSPGLNTGELFF.